Given below is one T cell receptor (beta chain) in context. The target antigen is unknown. Trimming stripped 7 bases from V and 11 bases from J, with 25 bases between. The CDR3 covers 15 residues. CDR1 and CDR2 (germline): SGHRS, YFSETQ. Original processing methods: After removing out-of-frame reads, over 2 million distinct TCRbeta sequences remained. Sequenced by immunoSEQ multiplex PCR; TCRdb stores in-frame clones only, minus some. D and trimming come from the DNA, and the V and J calls and clone size come from that table. This repertoire shows 55,000 or so clones, 65% to 80% found once; its top ten account for around 1.3%. Single viable CD3+CD4+CD8-CD45RO+ cells were sorted as the memory CD4+ T cells. Donors' CMV status reflects serum IgG against pp150, pp28, p38, p52. These data belong to a study of memory CD4+ T cells and cytomegalovirus serostatus. The study's findings and limits: CMV serostatus prediction reached median AUC approximately 0.96, or 0.89 with US-trained model.

This chain uses TRBV5-1 with TRBJ2-1, with D tentatively TRBD1 or TRBD2 (7 bases each). Sequencing was carried out using memory CD4+ T cells from blood. The TCR comes from an adult in good health and CMV-seropositive. The CDR3 protein is CASSGGAYNNGQQFF. CDR3 DNA sequence: TGCGCCAGCTCAGGGGGGGCCTATAACAACGGACAGCAGTTCTTC.